The 13 T cell receptor beta chains in this list originate from one sample, sequenced in a study of blood T cell repertoires in COVID-19. Assay: immunoSEQ multiplex PCR; the TCRdb copy retains only in-frame clones and omits some. The data contain roughly 200,000 clones, 75% to 90% of them singletons. Sequenced input: peripheral blood. These receptors were obtained from a woman in her fifties or sixties with acute or convalescent COVID-19.

The chain couples TRBV5-1 to TRBJ2-2, with TRBD2 identical over 10 bases. CDR3 size: 16 residues. Germline V gene sequence: CDR1 SGHRS, CDR2 YFSETQ. J lost 3 bases, V lost 4 bases, and 6 bases had no gene match. DNA of the CDR3: TGCGCCAGCAGCCCTATGGGACTAGCGCACACCGGGGAGCTGTTTTTT. Amino acids: CASSPMGLAHTGELFF.

The chain is built from TRBV19 and TRBJ1-4; D gene unclear. V lost 4 bases to trimming and J lost 4 bases, with 13 bases between them. This CDR3 is built from 15 residues. The germline V gene encodes CDR1 LNHDA and CDR2 SQIVND (reference sequence). Here the CDR3 DNA reads TGTGCCAGTAGTAACGGAGCCATTAATAATGAAAAACTGTTTTTT. Translating gives CASSNGAINNEKLFF.

This chain links TRBV27 with TRBJ2-6; D is possibly TRBD1 (5 bases). This CDR3 region has 15 residues. CDR1 MNHEY and CDR2 SMNVEV come from the germline V gene (reference sequence). The germline V and J ends were trimmed by 6 bases and 6 bases, with 15 bases remaining between them. The CDR3 is CASSHQGAVANVLTF. CDR3 sequence (DNA): TGTGCCAGCAGCCACCAGGGTGCGGTGGCCAACGTCCTGACTTTC.

V gene TRBV29-1 combines with J gene TRBJ1-3; D is perhaps TRBD1 (6 bases). V lost 4 bases to trimming and J lost 2 bases, with 12 bases between them. Looked up from germline, CDR1 is SQVTM and CDR2 is ANQGSEA. This CDR3 has 14 residues. CDR3 sequence (DNA): TGCAGCGTTGTCCCAAACAGGGCTGGAAACACCATATATTTT. Translation: CSVVPNRAGNTIYF.

The chain employs TRBV7-9 and TRBJ1-1, with D possibly being TRBD1 (5 bases). The germline gives CDR1 SEHNR, CDR2 FQNEAQ (reference sequence). The CDR3 runs 14 residues. Trimming cost V 2 bases and J 5 bases, with 12 bases left between them. The chain's CDR3 is CASSLQQAGTEAFF. CDR3 sequence (DNA): TGTGCCAGCAGCTTACAACAGGCGGGGACTGAAGCTTTCTTT.

The J gene is TRBJ1-3, the V gene TRBV11-2, with a weak D call TRBD1 (6 bases). The V end lost 3 bases, the J end lost 3 bases, and 12 bases lay between the germline ends. Looked up from germline, CDR1 is SGHAT and CDR2 is FQNNGV. This CDR3 has 15 residues. CDR3 protein: CASSLSGDRGNTIYF. As DNA, the CDR3 is TGTGCCAGCAGCTTGTCAGGGGACCGTGGAAACACCATATATTTT.

About this clone: Other DNA sequences in this specimen translate into the identical CDR3. The CDR3 reads CASSPQVLNTEAFF. DNA of the CDR3: TGTGCCAGCAGCCCCCAGGTCCTGAACACTGAAGCTTTCTTT. The chain recombines TRBV7-9 with TRBJ1-1; D unclear. V was pared by 5 bases and J by 0 bases, with 10 bases between. Germline CDR1 is SEHNR and CDR2 is FQNEAQ (reference sequence). The CDR3 runs to 14 residues.

The chain uses TRBV27 and TRBJ2-3; 7 nucleotides line up with TRBD1. CDR1 and CDR2 from the germline V gene are MNHEY and SMNVEV (reference sequence). J lost 0 bases, V lost 8 bases, and 5 bases had no gene match. The CDR3 runs to 14 residues. CDR3 protein: CASRGQFSTDTQYF. Written as DNA, the CDR3 is TGTGCCAGCCGGGGACAGTTTAGCACAGATACGCAGTATTTT.

The V gene is TRBV11-3, the J gene TRBJ1-1; a weak D match, TRBD1 (5 bases). The V end lost 1 base, the J end lost 4 bases, and 10 bases lay between the germline ends. Germline V gene sequence: CDR1 SGHNT, CDR2 YENEEA. The CDR3 spans 14 residues. CDR3 region: CASSLGGGGTEAFF. The CDR3 DNA sequence: TGTGCCAGCAGCTTAGGGGGCGGCGGCACTGAAGCTTTCTTT.

CDR3 coding DNA: TGTGCCAGCAGCAATAACCGGGGAACTGAAGCTTTCTTT. This codes for CASSNNRGTEAFF. The V call is TRBV12-3 or TRBV12-4, the J call TRBJ1-1; D is undetermined. The CDR3 has 13 amino acids. V lost 6 bases, J lost 5 bases, and 13 bases lay in between.

In DNA form, the CDR3 reads TGTGCCAGCAGTTACTCCTGGACAGGGAAGGGCGCTGAAGCTTTCTTT. Its protein is CASSYSWTGKGAEAFF. The rearrangement uses TRBV6-5 and TRBJ1-1, with 8 bases that match TRBD1. The V and J ends lost 0 bases and 6 bases, in that order; junction bases with no gene match: 9. Germline V gene data show CDR1 as MNHEY and CDR2 as SVGAGI. CDR3 length equals 16 residues.

The chain carries TRBV3-1 (or the pseudogene TRBV3-2) and TRBJ2-1, with TRBD2 as a possible D gene (7 bases). V was cut by 1 base and J by 9 bases, with 13 bases left in between. The CDR3 runs to 14 residues. Germline CDR1 LGHDT, CDR2 YNNKEL (reference sequence). The CDR3 loop reads CASSQVRGGGEQFF. The DNA for the CDR3 is TGTGCCAGCAGCCAAGTACGAGGGGGGGGTGAGCAGTTCTTC.

The chain carries TRBV29-1 and TRBJ2-5, with TRBD2 as a possible D gene (5 bases). Germline loops: CDR1 SQVTM, CDR2 ANQGSEA. The CDR3 length is 15 residues. Deletions cut 8 bases from V and 2 bases from J, with 21 bases between. The CDR3, as DNA: TGCAGCACCTCCTCGGGGAAATTGGGACAAGAGACCCAGTACTTC. Translated: CSTSSGKLGQETQYF. Drawing the rest from reference TRBV29-1 and TRBJ2-5, the complete variable domain is SAVISQKPSRDICQRGTSLTIQCQVDSQVTMMFWYRQQPGQSLTLIATANQGSEATYESGFVIDKFPISRPNLTFSTLTVSNMSPEDSSIYLCSTSSGKLGQETQYFGPGTRLLVL.